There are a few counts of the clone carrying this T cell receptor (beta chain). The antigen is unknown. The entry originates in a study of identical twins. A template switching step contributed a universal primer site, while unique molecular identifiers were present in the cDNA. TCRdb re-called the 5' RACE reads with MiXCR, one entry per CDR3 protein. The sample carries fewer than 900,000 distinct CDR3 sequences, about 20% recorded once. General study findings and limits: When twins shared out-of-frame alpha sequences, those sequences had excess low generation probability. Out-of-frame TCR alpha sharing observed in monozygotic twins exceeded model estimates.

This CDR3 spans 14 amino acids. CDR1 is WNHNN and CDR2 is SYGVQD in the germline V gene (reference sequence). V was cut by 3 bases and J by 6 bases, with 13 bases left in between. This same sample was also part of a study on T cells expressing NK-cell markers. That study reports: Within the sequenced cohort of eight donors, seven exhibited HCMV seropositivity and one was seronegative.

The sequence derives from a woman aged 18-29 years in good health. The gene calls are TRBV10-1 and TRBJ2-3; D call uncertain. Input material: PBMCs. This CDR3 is CASSDTPVGDTQYF. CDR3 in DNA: TGCGCCAGCAGTGACACTCCGGTAGGGGATACGCAGTATTTT.